Each of the 17 T cell receptor beta chains below was sequenced from the same sample in a study of T-cell memory formation after mild COVID-19. Using its own MiXCR run on the 5' RACE reads, TCRdb lists one record per CDR3 protein. The sample holds over 350,000 distinct CDR3 sequences, roughly 15% seen once. Sequencing input: PBMCs or a T cell subset sorted from them (not recorded which). The receptors shown here come from a man between 18 and 29 years old who had mild COVID-19 (a few samples of this study predate the infection). Cell type and time point are not known.

This clonotype was seen once. The gene calls are TRBV4-1 and TRBJ1-5; 7 bases agree with TRBD1. Trimming at V came to 3 bases and at J to 3 bases, leaving 5 bases not matched to a gene. CDR3 length equals 15 residues. Germline CDR1 is MGHRA and CDR2 is YSYEKL. The CDR3 DNA reads TGCGCCAGCAGCCAGATGACAGGGCTCAATCAGCCCCAGCATTTT. This translates into CASSQMTGLNQPQHF.

The chain uses TRBV24-1 and TRBJ2-4, with 7 positions matching TRBD1. The junction had 11 bases not matched to a gene; V was cut back by 4 bases and J by 12 bases. This CDR3 has 14 residues. Germline CDR1 KGHDR, CDR2 SFDVKD. CDR3 sequence: CATSETGTAQAQYF. CDR3 DNA: TGTGCCACCAGTGAGACCGGGACAGCTCAGGCTCAGTACTTC.

This clonotype came up a few times. This rearrangement joins TRBV9 to TRBJ1-2, with D possibly being TRBD1 (5 bases). Trimming left V 6 bases short and J 0 bases short, with 18 bases between. Germline V gene data show CDR1 as SGDLS and CDR2 as YYNGEE. This CDR3 region has 16 residues. The CDR3 DNA follows: TGTGCCAGCACCTTCGGAGGGACCTTAGCTAACTATGGCTACACCTTC. Protein product: CASTFGGTLANYGYTF.

This clonotype was detected only a few times. The chain combines TRBV6-2 or TRBV6-3 with TRBJ1-5; unclear D gene. Per germline, CDR1 MNHEY and CDR2 SVGEGT. V was trimmed by 2 bases and J by 2 bases, leaving 19 bases between them. CDR3 length: 18 amino acids. This CDR3 reads CASSYDGPRTRGNQPQHF. The CDR3 nucleotides are TGTGCCAGCAGTTACGATGGACCCAGGACCCGGGGCAATCAGCCCCAGCATTTT.

This clonotype came up a few times. V usage is TRBV5-5 and J usage is TRBJ2-2, with D perhaps matching TRBD1 (6 bases). Per germline, CDR1 SGHKS and CDR2 YYEKEE (reference sequence). Trimming stripped 3 bases from V and 5 bases from J, with 11 bases between. The CDR3 is made up of 14 amino acids. The CDR3 region is CASSWDIDTGELFF. CDR3 nucleotide sequence: TGTGCCAGCAGCTGGGACATAGATACCGGGGAGCTGTTTTTT. The variable domain in full, with the rest retrieved from reference TRBV5-5 and TRBJ2-2, is DAGVTQSPTHLIKTRGQQVTLRCSPISGHKSVSWYQQVLGQGPQFIFQYYEKEERGRGNFPDRFSARQFPNYSSELNVNALLLGDSALYLCASSWDIDTGELFFGEGSRLTVL.

The V call is TRBV18, the J call TRBJ2-1; 12 positions match TRBD2. Trimming cost V 4 bases and J 6 bases; bases outside gene matches: 7. The germline gives CDR1 KGHSH, CDR2 LQKENI. This CDR3 contains 16 residues. CDR3 region: CASSLLRLAGANEQFF. In DNA, the CDR3 is TGTGCCAGCTCACTTCTTCGACTAGCGGGGGCCAATGAGCAGTTCTTC. Full variable domain (rest looked up from reference TRBV18 and TRBJ2-1): NAGVMQNPRHLVRRRGQEARLRCSPMKGHSHVYWYRQLPEEGLKFMVYLQKENIIDESGMPKERFSAEFPKEGPSILRIQQVVRGDSAAYFCASSLLRLAGANEQFFGPGTRLTVL.

The chain is built from TRBV4-1 and TRBJ2-2; TRBD1 is a possible D gene (6 bases). Trimming shortened V by 4 bases and J by 0 bases, and 12 bases separated the two germline ends. The CDR3 spans 16 residues. In germline, CDR1 is MGHRA, CDR2 YSYEKL. CDR3 in amino acids: CASSRPGTPNTGELFF. CDR3 coding DNA: TGCGCCAGCAGCCGCCCCGGGACACCGAACACCGGGGAGCTGTTTTTT.

The chain links TRBV5-6 to TRBJ1-5; 8 positions agree with TRBD1. The CDR3 is 16 amino acids. Germline CDR1 reads SGHDT; CDR2 reads YYEEEE. With V trimmed by 0 bases and J by 4 bases, 6 bases remained unmatched. CDR3 bases: TGTGCCAGCAGCTTGGCGGGACAGGTCCGAAATCAGCCCCAGCATTTT. Protein sequence: CASSLAGQVRNQPQHF.

This chain links TRBV12-3 or TRBV12-4 with TRBJ1-4, with 7 positions matching TRBD1. The trim removed 5 bases at V and 7 bases at J, leaving 13 bases unmatched. This CDR3 spans 16 amino acids. CDR3 sequence reads: CASSLHRGGIAEKLFF. The DNA of the CDR3 is TGTGCCAGCAGTCTACACAGGGGAGGCATAGCTGAAAAACTGTTTTTT.

The rearrangement links TRBV3-1 to TRBJ2-1; D uncertain. The CDR3 spans 13 residues. Trimming stripped 5 bases from V and 4 bases from J, with 9 bases between. Looked up from germline, CDR1 is LGHDT and CDR2 is YNNKEL (reference sequence). The CDR3 is CASSVWQYNEQFF. CDR3 nucleotide sequence: TGTGCCAGCAGCGTTTGGCAGTACAATGAGCAGTTCTTC.

The chain uses TRBV6-1 and TRBJ2-5, with D tentatively TRBD2 (7 bases). Trimming cost V 6 bases and J 4 bases, with 21 bases left between them. Germline V gene lookup returns CDR1 MNHNS and CDR2 SASEGT. The CDR3 is 16 residues long. CDR3 in amino acids: CASRVGGGVLGETQYF. Written as DNA, the CDR3 is TGTGCCAGCAGGGTGGGGGGGGGCGTATTAGGAGAGACCCAGTACTTC.

The chain combines TRBV20-1 with TRBJ2-7; 12 nucleotides match TRBD2. The length of the CDR3 is 13 residues. CDR1 DFQATT and CDR2 SNEGSKA come from the germline V gene (reference sequence). V was clipped by 1 base and J by 7 bases; unmatched bases: 2. In DNA form, the CDR3 reads TGCAGTGCTAGAGGGACTAGCGGGGTTGAGCAGTACTTC. As protein: CSARGTSGVEQYF.

Ten or more counts support this clonotype. This sequence joins TRBV28 and TRBJ1-2; unclear D gene. There are 12 residues in the CDR3. Trimming cost V 8 bases and J 5 bases, with 12 bases left between them. The germline CDR1 and CDR2 sequences are MDHEN and SYDVKM. CDR3 in amino acids: CASSISFYGYTF. CDR3 coding DNA: TGTGCCAGCTCGATCAGCTTTTATGGCTACACCTTC.

CDR3 sequence reads: CASSLATRGGSDEQFF. As DNA, the CDR3 is TGCGCCAGCAGCTTGGCCACGCGGGGGGGCTCGGATGAGCAGTTCTTC. The V and J genes are TRBV5-1 and TRBJ2-1; TRBD2 matches 9 bases. After removal of 0 bases from V and 8 bases from J, the junction contained 9 bases not matched to a gene. This CDR3 contains 16 residues. The germline V gene has CDR1 SGHRS and CDR2 YFSETQ.

The chain has TRBV19 and TRBJ1-1; TRBD1 might be the D (5 bases). Deletions cut 6 bases from V and 0 bases from J, with 11 bases between. The germline gives CDR1 LNHDA, CDR2 SQIVND (reference sequence). The CDR3 consists of 14 residues. The CDR3 reads CASRAGNLNTEAFF. The CDR3 DNA is TGTGCCAGTAGGGCAGGGAACTTGAACACTGAAGCTTTCTTT.

The chain links TRBV6-6 to TRBJ2-3, with D maybe TRBD2 (6 bases). This CDR3 has 15 residues. Germline V gives CDR1 MNHNY, CDR2 SVGAGI (reference sequence). Deletions cut 9 bases from V and 1 base from J, with 17 bases between. The chain's CDR3 is CASRFASGGTDTQYF. The CDR3 nucleotides read TGTGCCAGTCGATTTGCCTCGGGGGGCACAGATACGCAGTATTTT.

The chain carries TRBV20-1 and TRBJ1-1; no clear D gene. Germline loops: CDR1 DFQATT, CDR2 SNEGSKA (reference sequence). V gave up 8 bases and J gave up 4 bases, with 8 bases separating them. The CDR3 covers 10 residues. The DNA for the CDR3 is TGCAGTTCTATCTCCACTGAAGCTTTCTTT. Translated: CSSISTEAFF.